Included here is one TCR beta chain sequence, with context. The CDR3 totals 14 residues. CDR1 is SGHRS, CDR2 YFSETQ, per germline. The record originates from a study of monozygotic twins with inflammatory bowel disease. Eight separate reactions for every sample produced the cDNA. Following a re-call of the 5' RACE reads, TCRdb has one entry per CDR3 protein and lacks DNA. The sample features over 130,000 distinct CDR3 sequences, with 2% to 3% in its top ten. This chain uses TRBV5-1 with TRBJ2-7; as DNA is missing, the TRBD1 call by TCRdb cannot be tested. The specimen was blood. This receptor was taken from a human donor with ulcerative colitis or Crohn's disease, or a healthy co-twin of an affected twin (not recorded which). CDR3: CASRYGQYSYEQYF.